These T cell receptor beta chains were read from a single sample in a study of tumor-infiltrating lymphocytes in oesophageal squamous cell carcinoma. TCRdb reprocessed the PCR reads via MiXCR and lists one record per CDR3 protein. The data contain 15,000 to 20,000 distinct CDR3 sequences, around two fifths of them singletons. The sample was esophageal tumor tissue. The receptors originated from a male donor with esophageal squamous cell carcinoma. The CDR3 runs from the conserved cysteine through the conserved F or W. A D gene is named only where the DNA matches it firmly. Part of the rows lack a size; the others show once, few, many or a class for expanded clones.

>.|.|TRBJ2-7|TRBV7-8
TGTGCCAGCAGCAAACTCCTTTCGACGGGAGCCGCCTCCTACGAGCAGTACTTC
CASSKLLSTGAASYEQYF
>TRBD2|few|TRBJ2-1|TRBV7-2
TGTGCCAGCAGCCTATCGGGACTAGCGTACAATGAGCAGTTCTTC
CASSLSGLAYNEQFF
>.|.|TRBJ2-3|TRBV28
TGTGCCAGCAGTTTACCCCCGAATACGCAGTATTTT
CASSLPPNTQYF
>TRBD2|.|TRBJ2-1|TRBV6-1
TGTGCCAGCAGTTTAACGGGAGGGGGGGATGAGCAGTTCTTC
CASSLTGGGDEQFF
>.|.|TRBJ2-5|TRBV7-2
TGTGCCAGCAGTCGGGGGTTGCGGGAGACCCAGTACTTC
CASSRGLRETQYF
>.|many|TRBJ2-1|TRBV18
TGTGCCAGCTCACCACTAAAGGGTTGGGACAATGAGCAGTTCTTC
CASSPLKGWDNEQFF
>TRBD1|medium-sized|TRBJ2-1|TRBV7-9
TGTGCCAGCAGCGATACGGACAGGGTCAATGAGCAGTTCTTC
CASSDTDRVNEQFF
>TRBD2|many|TRBJ2-7|TRBV18
TGTGCCAGCTCACCGCAAGGGGACTACCACGAGCAGTACTTC
CASSPQGDYHEQYF
>TRBD1|.|TRBJ1-1|TRBV15
TGTGCCACCGGACAGGGAAGATGGGGAAACACTGAAGCTTTCTTT
CATGQGRWGNTEAFF
>.|many|TRBJ2-5|TRBV7-6
TGTGCCAGCAGCTTAGGACCTCGGCTGTACTTC
CASSLGPRLYF
>.|.|TRBJ2-7|TRBV5-8
TGTGCCAGCAGCTTGTTAGGGTACGAGCAGCACTTC
CASSLLGYEQHF
>.|.|TRBJ1-2|TRBV25-1
TGTGCCAGCAGTGAAATGGAATCCTATGGCTACACCTTC
CASSEMESYGYTF
>.|few|TRBJ2-3|TRBV6-6
TGTGCCAGCAGTTACCCGCCTGAAGGGAGAGATACGCAGTATTTT
CASSYPPEGRDTQYF
>.|few|TRBJ2-6|TRBV7-3
TGTGCCAGCAGCCCGCCTGGGAGTTCTGGGGCCAACGTCCTGACTTTC
CASSPPGSSGANVLTF
>.|many|TRBJ2-5|TRBV11-2
TGTGCCAGCAGCCCCGAGGACCGAATGAGGATGGGGCAGTACTTC
CASSPEDRMRMGQYF
>TRBD2|.|TRBJ2-7|TRBV19
TGTGCCAGTAGTAACCTACCGGGACTAGCGGGGGACAATGAGCAGTACTTC
CASSNLPGLAGDNEQYF
>.|many|TRBJ2-7|TRBV11-2
TGTGCCAGCAGCTTAGATATTCAATACGAGCAGTACTTC
CASSLDIQYEQYF
>.|medium-sized|TRBJ2-3|TRBV7-6
TGTGCCAGCAGCCCTCTTGACGGCGGTTATACGCAGTATTTT
CASSPLDGGYTQYF
>.|.|TRBJ1-1|TRBV7-3
TGTGCCAGCAGCATGACAGGTTTGAACACTGAAGCTTTCTTT
CASSMTGLNTEAFF
>.|.|TRBJ2-1|TRBV6-1
TGTGCCAGCAGTGAAGTGCGGGGCTCCTACAATGAGCAGTTCTTC
CASSEVRGSYNEQFF
>TRBD1|few|TRBJ2-7|TRBV7-3
TGTGCCAGCAGCGAGACAGGGTTTGGCGAGCAGTACTTC
CASSETGFGEQYF
>TRBD2|.|TRBJ2-5|TRBV7-2
TGTGCCAGCAGCCTCGGACTAGCGGCACAAGAGACCCAGTACTTC
CASSLGLAAQETQYF
>.|many|TRBJ2-5|TRBV5-6
TGTGCCAGCAGCTTTCCACGGTGGGGACAACTTAACCAAGAGACCCAGTACTTC
CASSFPRWGQLNQETQYF
>.|.|TRBJ2-6|TRBV28
TGTGCCAGCAGTATCTCAGGGGACTCTGGGGCCAACGTCCTGACTTTC
CASSISGDSGANVLTF
>.|.|TRBJ2-3|TRBV9
TGTGCCAGCAGACTAGGGGAGGGGGCAGATACGCAGTATTTT
CASRLGEGADTQYF
>TRBD1|.|TRBJ2-7|TRBV12-3/TRBV12-4
TGTGCCAGCAGTTTCACCGGGACAGGGGCGGAGCAGTACTTC
CASSFTGTGAEQYF